One T cell receptor (beta chain) is described in this entry. The antigen remains unidentified. The entry originates in a study of shared clonotypes between healthy human individuals. Study results and limitations: Rarefaction curves obtained for sorted subsets showed sequencing incomplete despite large depth.

Germline lookup yields CDR1 SNHLY and CDR2 FYNNEI. J was trimmed by 1 base and V by 8 bases; bases with no gene match: 6. The CDR3 extends over 16 amino acids. The authors split each subset's genomic DNA evenly across several immunoSEQ plates. Clones were read by immunoSEQ multiplex PCR, and TCRdb kept only the in-frame ones, dropping some. The data contain about 1 million clones, about 75% of them singletons. This receptor was identified in a man between 18 and 29 years old in good health. Sequencing was done on a sample of memory CD4+ T cells sorted from blood. Subset of the sample: CD45RA-negative fraction. V and J are TRBV2 and TRBJ1-5; TRBD1 aligns across 12 bases. The CDR3 is CASRGTGGASNQPQHF. CDR3 in DNA: TGTGCCAGCCGAGGGACAGGGGGCGCGAGCAATCAGCCCCAGCATTTT.